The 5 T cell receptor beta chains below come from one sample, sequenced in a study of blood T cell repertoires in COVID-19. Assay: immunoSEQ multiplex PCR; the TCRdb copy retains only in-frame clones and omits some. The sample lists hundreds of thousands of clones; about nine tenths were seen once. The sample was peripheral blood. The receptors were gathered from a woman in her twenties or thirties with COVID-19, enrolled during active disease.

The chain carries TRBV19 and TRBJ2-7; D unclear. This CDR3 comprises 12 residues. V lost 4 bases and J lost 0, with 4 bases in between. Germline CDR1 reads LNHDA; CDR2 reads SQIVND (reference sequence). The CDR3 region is CASSTSSYEQYF. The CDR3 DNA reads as TGTGCCAGTAGTACCAGCTCCTACGAGCAGTACTTC.

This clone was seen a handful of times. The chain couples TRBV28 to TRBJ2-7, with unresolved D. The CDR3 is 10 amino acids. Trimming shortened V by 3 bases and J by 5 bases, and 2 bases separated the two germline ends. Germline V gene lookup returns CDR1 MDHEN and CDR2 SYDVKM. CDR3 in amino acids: CASSFDEQYF. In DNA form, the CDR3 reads TGTGCCAGCAGTTTCGACGAGCAGTACTTC.

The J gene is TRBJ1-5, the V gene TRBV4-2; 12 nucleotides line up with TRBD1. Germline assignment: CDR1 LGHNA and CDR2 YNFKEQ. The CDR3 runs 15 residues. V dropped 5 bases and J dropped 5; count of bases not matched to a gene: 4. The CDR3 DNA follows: TGTGCCAGCAGCACTGGGACAGGGGGCGATCAGCCCCAGCATTTT. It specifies CASSTGTGGDQPQHF.

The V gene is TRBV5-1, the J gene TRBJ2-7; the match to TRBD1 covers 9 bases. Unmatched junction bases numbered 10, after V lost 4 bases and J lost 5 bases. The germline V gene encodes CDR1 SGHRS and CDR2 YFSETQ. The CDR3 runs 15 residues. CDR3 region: CASSAPGTGLDEQYF. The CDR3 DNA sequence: TGCGCCAGCAGCGCACCCGGGACAGGGTTGGACGAGCAGTACTTC.

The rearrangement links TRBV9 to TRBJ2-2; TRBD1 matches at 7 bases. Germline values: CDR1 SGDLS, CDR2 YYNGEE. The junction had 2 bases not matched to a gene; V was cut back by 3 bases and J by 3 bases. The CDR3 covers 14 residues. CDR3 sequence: CASSATGDTGELFF. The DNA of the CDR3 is TGTGCCAGCAGCGCAACAGGGGACACCGGGGAGCTGTTTTTT.